A selection of T cell receptor beta chains follows, all from one sample in a study of blood T cell repertoires in COVID-19. TCRdb's copy holds only in-frame clones and misses some; the assay was immunoSEQ multiplex PCR. The top ten clones hold about 12% of a sample with about 80,000 clones, roughly 82% of them seen once. Sequenced material: peripheral blood. Receptors were obtained from a man at least 80 years old with acute or convalescent COVID-19. Both conserved end residues are part of each CDR3. Each record gives: J gene, V gene, D gene, clone size, CDR3 DNA, CDR3 protein. A D gene is named only where the DNA matches it firmly. A row's size may be missing; if present it is once, few, many or a size class.

J gene: TRBJ2-2; V gene: TRBV7-8; D gene: -; clone size: -; CDR3 DNA: TGTGCCAGCAGCCCTAGACCACCGACAGGCGGCACCGGGGAGCTGTTTTTT; CDR3 protein: CASSPRPPTGGTGELFF
J gene: TRBJ2-3; V gene: TRBV29-1; D gene: TRBD1; clone size: -; CDR3 DNA: TGCAGCGCCGCATTGACAGGGCTCCGGGGCACAGATACGCAGTATTTT; CDR3 protein: CSAALTGLRGTDTQYF
J gene: TRBJ2-5; V gene: TRBV3-1/TRBV3-2; D gene: TRBD2; clone size: -; CDR3 DNA: TGTGCCAGCAGCCTCCGGACTAGCGGGGGAGGGGAGACCCAGTACTTC; CDR3 protein: CASSLRTSGGGETQYF
J gene: TRBJ1-1; V gene: TRBV25-1; D gene: TRBD1; clone size: -; CDR3 DNA: TGTGCCAGCAGTTCACAGGGGGCAGGAACTGAAGCTTTCTTT; CDR3 protein: CASSSQGAGTEAFF
J gene: TRBJ2-1; V gene: TRBV7-6; D gene: TRBD2; clone size: -; CDR3 DNA: TGTGCCAGCAGCTTTGGGATCGCCCGAGCGGGGGAAGATGAGCAGTTCTTC; CDR3 protein: CASSFGIARAGEDEQFF
J gene: TRBJ1-1; V gene: TRBV6-5; D gene: TRBD1; clone size: -; CDR3 DNA: TGTGCCAGCAGGGGACAGATCTACACTGAAGCTTTCTTT; CDR3 protein: CASRGQIYTEAFF
J gene: TRBJ1-2; V gene: TRBV2; D gene: TRBD1; clone size: many; CDR3 DNA: TGTGCCAGGACGGGACAGGGAGGCTACACCTTC; CDR3 protein: CARTGQGGYTF
J gene: TRBJ2-1; V gene: TRBV3-1/TRBV3-2; D gene: TRBD2; clone size: -; CDR3 DNA: TGTGCCAGCAGCTTAGGTAGCGGGGGGGGCTACAATGAGCAGTTCTTC; CDR3 protein: CASSLGSGGGYNEQFF
J gene: TRBJ1-2; V gene: TRBV6-5; D gene: TRBD1; clone size: -; CDR3 DNA: TGTGCCAGCAGAGTTCCGGGACAGGGAGGCTATGGCTACACCTTC; CDR3 protein: CASRVPGQGGYGYTF
J gene: TRBJ2-2; V gene: TRBV5-1; D gene: TRBD1; clone size: -; CDR3 DNA: TGCGCCAGCAGCTTACAGGGGGCGGACACCGGGGAGCTGTTTTTT; CDR3 protein: CASSLQGADTGELFF
J gene: TRBJ1-2; V gene: TRBV6-1; D gene: TRBD1; clone size: -; CDR3 DNA: TGTGCCAGCAGTGATCGGTCCAGGGGGGATTATGGCTACACCTTC; CDR3 protein: CASSDRSRGDYGYTF
J gene: TRBJ2-2; V gene: TRBV2; D gene: TRBD2; clone size: -; CDR3 DNA: TGTGCCAGCAGTATAGCGGGGGGTCGAACCGGGGAGCTGTTTTTT; CDR3 protein: CASSIAGGRTGELFF
J gene: TRBJ1-1; V gene: TRBV12-3/TRBV12-4; D gene: -; clone size: -; CDR3 DNA: TGTGCCAGCAGTCAACTGAAAAACACTGAAGCTTTCTTT; CDR3 protein: CASSQLKNTEAFF
J gene: TRBJ1-2; V gene: TRBV19; D gene: -; clone size: once; CDR3 DNA: TGTGCCAGTAGTTACAGAATCTATGGCTACACCTTC; CDR3 protein: CASSYRIYGYTF
J gene: TRBJ1-1; V gene: TRBV4-1; D gene: TRBD1; clone size: -; CDR3 DNA: TGCGCCAGCAGCCAGTCGTCAGGGGGCGCGGGGGGGACTGAAGCTTTCTTT; CDR3 protein: CASSQSSGGAGGTEAFF
J gene: TRBJ1-4; V gene: TRBV10-3; D gene: TRBD1; clone size: -; CDR3 DNA: TGTGCCATCAGTGAGTCGATAGGGGGCACTAATGAAAAACTGTTTTTT; CDR3 protein: CAISESIGGTNEKLFF
J gene: TRBJ2-1; V gene: TRBV5-1; D gene: -; clone size: few; CDR3 DNA: TGCGCCAGCAGCTTGGAACAGGTCTACAATGAGCAGTTCTTC; CDR3 protein: CASSLEQVYNEQFF